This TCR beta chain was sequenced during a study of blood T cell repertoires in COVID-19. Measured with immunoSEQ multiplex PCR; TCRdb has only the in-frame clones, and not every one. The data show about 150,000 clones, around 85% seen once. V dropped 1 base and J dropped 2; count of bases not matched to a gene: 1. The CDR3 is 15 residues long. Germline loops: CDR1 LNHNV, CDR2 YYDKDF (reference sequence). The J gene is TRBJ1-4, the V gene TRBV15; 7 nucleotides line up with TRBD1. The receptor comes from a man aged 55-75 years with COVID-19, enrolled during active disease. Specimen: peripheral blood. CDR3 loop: CATSRAGQTNEKLFF. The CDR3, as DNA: TGTGCCACCAGCAGAGCGGGACAGACTAATGAAAAACTGTTTTTT.